The sequence of this T cell receptor beta chain was determined in a study of blood T cell repertoires in COVID-19. On the study more broadly: PBMCs, B-cell-depleted T cells, or T cells were the source of the cDNA or gDNA that made up the material.

This CDR3 has 16 amino acids. V shed 3 bases and J 3 bases; nucleotides not matched to a gene: 4. Per germline, CDR1 SEHNR and CDR2 FQNEAQ (reference sequence). Libraries were prepared by immunoSEQ multiplex PCR; TCRdb keeps only in-frame clonotypes and omits some of them. The profile covers around 240,000 clones, with roughly 86% appearing a single time and more than 2% taken by the ten largest. A single count supports this clone. Categorization into cohorts depended on clinical history that participants reported. The sample consisted of PBMCs or T cells enriched from blood (not recorded which). This TCR derives from a woman between 50 and 59 years old who had recovered from COVID-19. This rearrangement joins TRBV7-9 to TRBJ2-3; TRBD2 matches 12 bases. CDR3 DNA sequence: TGTGCCAGCAGCTTCTCGACTAGCGGGAGTACAGATACGCAGTATTTT. Translated, it gives CASSFSTSGSTDTQYF.